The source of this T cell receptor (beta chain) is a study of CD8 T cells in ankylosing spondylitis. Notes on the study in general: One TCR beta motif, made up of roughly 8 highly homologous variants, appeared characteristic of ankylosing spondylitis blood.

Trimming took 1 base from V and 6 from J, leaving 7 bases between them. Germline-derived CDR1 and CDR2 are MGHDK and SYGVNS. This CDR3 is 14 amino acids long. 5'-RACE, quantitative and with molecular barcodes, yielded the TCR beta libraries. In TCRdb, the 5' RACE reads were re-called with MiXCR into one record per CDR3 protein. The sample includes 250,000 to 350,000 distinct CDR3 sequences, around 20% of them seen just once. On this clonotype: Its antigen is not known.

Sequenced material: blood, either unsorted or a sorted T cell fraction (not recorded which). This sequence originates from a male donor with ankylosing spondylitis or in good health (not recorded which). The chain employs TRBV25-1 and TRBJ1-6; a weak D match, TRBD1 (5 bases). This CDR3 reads CASSELGVNSPLHF. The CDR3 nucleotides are TGTGCCAGCAGTGAATTGGGGGTTAATTCACCCCTCCACTTT.